These 23 T cell receptor beta chains were sequenced from one sample in a study of T-cell reconstitution after alpha-beta-depleted transplantation in children. Unique molecular identifiers were used to barcode this TCRbeta library. MiXCR was run by TCRdb on the PCR reads, yielding one entry per CDR3 protein. The table has 90,000 to 100,000 distinct CDR3 sequences, around a quarter seen once. Sequenced material: PBMCs, taken before TCRalphabeta/CD19-depleted stem cell transplant. These TCRs come from a boy younger than 10 with acute lymphoblastic leukemia, due to receive a stem cell transplant.

J is TRBJ2-2 and V is TRBV5-1; D not certain. In germline, CDR1 is SGHRS, CDR2 YFSETQ. Trimming removed 4 bases at V and 1 base at J, with 8 bases between. The CDR3 is 14 residues long. The CDR3 bases are TGCGCCAGCAGCCCGGACGTGAACACCGGGGAGCTGTTTTTT. Translation gives CASSPDVNTGELFF.

This clonotype has only a few counts. This rearrangement joins TRBV12-3 or TRBV12-4 to TRBJ2-5; maybe TRBD2 (6 bases). The V end lost 2 bases, the J end lost 5 bases, and 18 bases lay between the germline ends. The CDR3 sequence is 16 residues long. CDR3 sequence: CASSLYSGGAHETQYF. The CDR3 nucleotides read TGTGCCAGCAGTTTATATAGCGGAGGGGCCCACGAGACCCAGTACTTC.

This clonotype was seen just once. The rearrangement links TRBV18 to TRBJ2-5; no clear D gene. The germline CDR1 and CDR2 sequences are KGHSH and LQKENI. The V end was cut by 6 bases, the J end by 3 bases, with 11 bases between. The CDR3 is made up of 13 amino acids. CDR3 nucleotides: TGTGCCAGCTCGCCTAGTGTTAAAGAGACCCAGTACTTC. Translation gives CASSPSVKETQYF.

Notes on this clonotype: A junction end diverges from the germline sequence, so it may reflect a read error. V and J are TRBV3-1 and TRBJ2-3, with D unresolved. The length of the CDR3 is 14 residues. Germline CDR1 and CDR2: LGHDT and YNNKEL (reference sequence). The CDR3 DNA follows: TGTGCCAGCAGCCAAGGGCGGAGCCCAGATACGCAGTCTTTT. Protein sequence: CASSQGRSPDTQSF.

This clonotype appeared a few times. V gene TRBV28 combines with J gene TRBJ2-7; possibly TRBD2 for D (6 bases). From germline, CDR1 is MDHEN and CDR2 SYDVKM. V was clipped by 6 bases and J by 6 bases, with 21 bases between them. The CDR3 is 15 amino acids. In DNA, the CDR3 is TGTGCCAGCAGCCGTAGCGGAGGGGCCCTGGGCGAGCAGTACTTC. Translation gives CASSRSGGALGEQYF.

This clonotype was recorded at least ten times. The CDR3 loop is CASSNTGDTEAFF. The CDR3 DNA is TGTGCCAGCTCAAACACGGGGGACACTGAAGCTTTCTTT. This rearrangement joins TRBV18 to TRBJ1-1; tentative D call: TRBD1 (5 bases). Germline values: CDR1 KGHSH, CDR2 LQKENI. CDR3 length: 13 amino acids. The ends were cut back, 5 bases at V and 3 bases at J, with 10 bases in the middle.

This clonotype came up a few times. V is TRBV5-1 and J is TRBJ2-1; 7 nucleotides align to TRBD2. The germline V gene has CDR1 SGHRS and CDR2 YFSETQ. Trimming took 0 bases from V and 2 from J; bases not matched to a gene: 5. This CDR3 comprises 16 residues. The CDR3: CASSLVVAGPYNEQFF. The CDR3 nucleotides are TGCGCCAGCAGCTTGGTTGTAGCGGGTCCCTACAATGAGCAGTTCTTC.

This chain uses TRBV5-1 with TRBJ1-1, with unresolved D. CDR1 is SGHRS, CDR2 YFSETQ, per germline. The CDR3 length is 13 residues. Trimming shortened V by 4 bases and J by 0 bases, and 7 bases separated the two germline ends. The CDR3 bases are TGCGCCAGCAGCACTACCCTGAACACTGAAGCTTTCTTT. Translation gives CASSTTLNTEAFF. Combining the CDR3 with reference TRBV5-1 and TRBJ1-1 gives the whole variable domain KAGVTQTPRYLIKTRGQQVTLSCSPISGHRSVSWYQQTPGQGLQFLFEYFSETQRNKGNFPGRFSGRQFSNSRSEMNVSTLELGDSALYLCASSTTLNTEAFFGQGTRLTVV.

The chain uses TRBV29-1 and TRBJ1-1; a possible D gene is TRBD1 (5 bases). V shed 7 bases and J shed 1 base, with 13 bases lying between them. This CDR3 has 13 residues. Germline-derived CDR1 and CDR2 are SQVTM and ANQGSEA. The CDR3: CSADKGQNTEAFF. The CDR3 DNA reads as TGCAGCGCAGATAAAGGACAGAACACTGAAGCTTTCTTT. Supplemented by reference TRBV29-1 and TRBJ1-1, the full variable domain reads SAVISQKPSRDICQRGTSLTIQCQVDSQVTMMFWYRQQPGQSLTLIATANQGSEATYESGFVIDKFPISRPNLTFSTLTVSNMSPEDSSIYLCSADKGQNTEAFFGQGTRLTVV.

This clonotype came up a few times. The CDR3 spells CACKGESYGYTF. The DNA of the CDR3 is TGTGCCTGCAAAGGGGAAAGCTATGGCTACACCTTC. V and J are TRBV30 and TRBJ1-2, with D possibly TRBD1 on 5 matching bases. V lost 6 bases and J lost 4, with 12 bases in between. Germline V lookup: CDR1 GTSNPN, CDR2 SVGIG (reference sequence). The CDR3 is 12 amino acids.

This clonotype appeared a few times. This sequence joins TRBV2 and TRBJ1-1; D call uncertain. Germline assignment: CDR1 SNHLY and CDR2 FYNNEI. The CDR3 consists of 16 residues. The V gene lost 4 bases and the J gene lost 1 base, with 16 bases spanning the gap. For the CDR3, the DNA is TGTGCCAGCAGTGGACCCCTAAAGGGTAGGAACACTGAAGCTTTCTTT. This encodes CASSGPLKGRNTEAFF.

V is TRBV5-1 and J is TRBJ1-1; D is unresolved. Germline CDR1 and CDR2: SGHRS and YFSETQ. The CDR3 loop spans 14 amino acids. V was clipped by 0 bases and J by 2 bases, with 8 bases between them. The CDR3 DNA sequence: TGCGCCAGCAGCTTGGGGATGCCCAACACTGAAGCTTTCTTT. This translates into CASSLGMPNTEAFF.

This sequence joins TRBV20-1 and TRBJ2-4; a possible D gene is TRBD1 (5 bases). Germline assignment: CDR1 DFQATT and CDR2 SNEGSKA (reference sequence). V was trimmed by 3 bases and J by 6 bases, leaving 18 bases between them. CDR3 length equals 15 residues. The DNA of the CDR3 is TGCAGTGCTAGTGGGGCAGGCCCTGATGTAAACATTCAGTACTTC. This gives the protein CSASGAGPDVNIQYF.

The rearrangement links TRBV6-1 to TRBJ2-3; 7 bases match TRBD1. The V gene's germline CDR1 is MNHNS and CDR2 SASEGT. V dropped 5 bases and J dropped 6; count of bases not matched to a gene: 5. This CDR3 region has 13 residues. This chain's CDR3 is CASSRQQGDTQYF. The CDR3 DNA reads as TGTGCCAGCAGTAGACAACAGGGGGATACGCAGTATTTT.

The chain is built from TRBV20-1 and TRBJ2-7; D is perhaps TRBD2 (5 bases). CDR3 length: 12 amino acids. Looked up from germline, CDR1 is DFQATT and CDR2 is SNEGSKA (reference sequence). Trimming took 1 base from V and 4 from J, leaving 8 bases between them. CDR3 in DNA: TGCAGTGCTAGAGGGACTGAATACGAGCAGTACTTC. Protein: CSARGTEYEQYF.

This clonotype was observed a handful of times. J is TRBJ2-1 and V is TRBV29-1; the D is unclear. In germline, CDR1 is SQVTM, CDR2 ANQGSEA. V was pared by 5 bases and J by 5 bases, with 4 bases between. This CDR3 is built from 10 residues. CDR3 loop: CSVRNNEQFF. The DNA for the CDR3 is TGCAGCGTTCGAAACAATGAGCAGTTCTTC.

The chain links TRBV6-5 to TRBJ2-2; TRBD1 or TRBD2 may be the D gene (6 bases each). CDR3 size: 17 residues. Germline CDR1 reads MNHEY; CDR2 reads SVGAGI. Trimming removed 5 bases from V and 3 bases from J, with 19 bases in between. The chain's CDR3 is CASSHYQAGEDTGELFF. Written as DNA, the CDR3 is TGTGCCAGCAGTCACTACCAGGCAGGGGAGGACACCGGGGAGCTGTTTTTT.

The V and J genes are TRBV24-1 and TRBJ2-1; 9 nucleotides agree with TRBD2. J was trimmed by 4 bases and V by 5 bases; bases with no gene match: 5. Germline-derived CDR1 and CDR2 are KGHDR and SFDVKD. The CDR3 contains 15 residues. The CDR3 nucleotides read TGTGCCACCAGTGTTAAAGCGGGGGGTTACAATGAGCAGTTCTTC. The encoded protein is CATSVKAGGYNEQFF.

The chain couples TRBV20-1 to TRBJ2-1, with TRBD2 identical over 11 bases. After removal of 5 bases from V and 9 bases from J, the junction contained 15 bases not matched to a gene. Looked up from germline, CDR1 is DFQATT and CDR2 is SNEGSKA (reference sequence). The CDR3 runs to 16 residues. For the CDR3, the DNA is TGCAGTGCTGAACTCCCGGGACTAGCGGAGTACGGTGAGCAGTTCTTC. Its translation is CSAELPGLAEYGEQFF.

The CDR3 nucleotides are TGCAGTGCTAGCAATTCTCCCACTGGCTACGAGCAGTACTTC. Residues: CSASNSPTGYEQYF. V and J are TRBV20-1 and TRBJ2-7; D remains ambiguous. Between the trimmed V and J ends, which lost 3 bases and 3 bases, there was a span of 15 bases. Germline values: CDR1 DFQATT, CDR2 SNEGSKA (reference sequence). The CDR3 sequence is 14 residues long.

As DNA, the CDR3 is TGTGCCAGCAGCTTCCCGGGTGGGCACCAAGAGACCCAGTACTTC. This sequence encodes CASSFPGGHQETQYF. The V call is TRBV7-9, the J call TRBJ2-5; D gene ambiguous. This CDR3 is built from 15 residues. Germline V gene sequence: CDR1 SEHNR, CDR2 FQNEAQ (reference sequence). V gave up 3 bases and J gave up 0 bases, with 11 bases separating them.

V usage is TRBV7-6 and J usage is TRBJ2-3, with D possibly TRBD2 on 6 matching bases. The CDR3 contains 14 residues. Germline CDR1 and CDR2: SGHVS and FNYEAQ. V lost 4 bases and J 0 bases, leaving 8 bases between the germline ends. The CDR3 loop reads CASSSGTSTDTQYF. The CDR3, as DNA: TGTGCCAGCAGCTCCGGGACTAGCACAGATACGCAGTATTTT.

V gene TRBV7-6 combines with J gene TRBJ2-7; D is possibly TRBD2 (6 bases). This CDR3 comprises 14 residues. CDR1 and CDR2 (germline): SGHVS, FNYEAQ. V was pared by 5 bases and J by 4 bases, with 15 bases between. In nucleotides, the CDR3 is TGTGCCAGCAGCGTTAGCGGAGGGGCGTACGAGCAGTACTTC. Protein: CASSVSGGAYEQYF.